Sequencing of this T cell receptor (beta chain) was carried out in a study of shared clonotypes between healthy human individuals. A note on this clone: Its antigen remains unknown.

Study-wide results and limits: Limitation of the genetic and exposure-history diversity represented came from the few donors. Clonotypes shared by all four donors outscored non-shared clonotypes in generation probability.

The study drew its donors from healthy HIV-negative adults without recent acute infections or vaccinations. CD4+ cell separation produced CD45RA+ naive and CD45RA-negative memory subsets. This table comes from immunoSEQ multiplex PCR, and its TCRdb copy is limited to in-frame clones, with some not included. The sample has 1,500,000 or so clones, around 95% seen once; the top ten hold approximately 1.1%. The CDR3 totals 16 residues. Germline assignment: CDR1 SGDLS and CDR2 YYNGEE. The ends lost 0 bases at V and 1 base at J; junction bases unmatched: 3. The specimen sequenced was naive CD4+ T cells sorted from blood. Subset of the sample: CD45RA+ positively selected. V usage is TRBV9 and J usage is TRBJ2-1; 8 bases fit TRBD2. The clonotype originates from a young man in good health. The CDR3 nucleotides read TGTGCCAGCAGCGTAGAGGGACTAGTGTCCTACAATGAGCAGTTCTTC. Translating gives CASSVEGLVSYNEQFF. Together with reference TRBV9 and TRBJ2-1, the CDR3 gives the full variable domain: DSGVTQTPKHLITATGQRVTLRCSPRSGDLSVYWYQQSLDQGLQFLIQYYNGEERAKGNILERFSAQQFPDLHSELNLSSLELGDSALYFCASSVEGLVSYNEQFFGPGTRLTVL.